Shown below are 15 T cell receptor beta chains from a single sample sequenced in a study of shared clonotypes between healthy human individuals. Produced via immunoSEQ multiplex PCR; TCRdb's table is partial and in-frame only. The sample shows about 2 million clones, over 85% of them seen only once. Sequences were obtained from naive CD4+ T cells sorted from blood. As to subset: CD45RA+ positively selected. The receptors were gathered from a young man in good health.

This rearrangement joins TRBV7-9 to TRBJ2-6; D gene uncertain. CDR3 length equals 15 residues. CDR1 and CDR2 (germline): SEHNR, FQNEAQ (reference sequence). V lost 2 bases and J 1 base, leaving 6 bases between the germline ends. The CDR3 sequence is CASSLSLSGANVLTF. The CDR3, as DNA: TGTGCCAGCAGCTTAAGTTTGTCTGGGGCCAACGTCCTGACTTTC.

The gene calls are TRBV27 and TRBJ2-1; weak D call: TRBD2 (5 bases). CDR1 is MNHEY, CDR2 SMNVEV, per germline (reference sequence). This CDR3 comprises 17 residues. V lost 1 base and J lost 0, with 13 bases in between. Here the CDR3 reads CASSLFSAGSSYNEQFF. The DNA for the CDR3 is TGTGCCAGCAGTTTATTTAGCGCTGGGAGCTCCTACAATGAGCAGTTCTTC.

This chain joins TRBV5-6 and TRBJ2-5; 7 bases match TRBD2. CDR1 SGHDT and CDR2 YYEEEE come from the germline V gene. The CDR3 extends over 14 amino acids. The V segment lost 0 bases and the J segment 5 bases; nucleotides outside the gene matches: 4. CDR3 nucleotides: TGTGCCAGCAGCTTGGGACTAGCTCTGGAGACCCAGTACTTC. Translating gives CASSLGLALETQYF.

The rearrangement uses TRBV5-5 and TRBJ1-6; perhaps TRBD1 as D (5 bases). In germline, CDR1 is SGHKS, CDR2 YYEKEE (reference sequence). This CDR3 region has 15 residues. V lost 4 bases and J 6 bases, leaving 14 bases between the germline ends. The CDR3 DNA reads as TGTGCCAGCAGCGCCTCGACAGCGCGTAATTCACCCCTCCACTTT. Translating gives CASSASTARNSPLHF.

The chain combines TRBV5-1 with TRBJ1-3, with 7 bases matching TRBD1. The ends lost 2 bases at V and 6 bases at J; junction bases unmatched: 5. The CDR3 has 14 amino acids. The germline V gene has CDR1 SGHRS and CDR2 YFSETQ. The CDR3 region is CASSLDRVANTIYF. CDR3 bases: TGCGCCAGCAGCTTAGACAGGGTCGCAAACACCATATATTTT.

This chain connects TRBV5-1 to TRBJ1-1, with D perhaps matching TRBD1 (5 bases). The CDR3 has 15 amino acids. Germline CDR1 SGHRS, CDR2 YFSETQ. V was pared by 2 bases and J by 2 bases, with 13 bases between. CDR3 coding DNA: TGCGCCAGCAGCTTTAGGCAGGGAGGCAACACTGAAGCTTTCTTT. This translates into CASSFRQGGNTEAFF.

The rearrangement uses TRBV10-3 and TRBJ2-7; 13 nucleotides line up with TRBD2. The CDR3 runs 16 residues. CDR1 and CDR2 (germline): ENHRY, SYGVKD. V lost 0 bases, J lost 7 bases, and 6 bases stayed unmatched. CDR3 bases: TGTGCCATCAGTGAGTCGAGACTAGCGGGGGGTGGTGAGCAGTACTTC. This codes for CAISESRLAGGGEQYF.

This chain joins TRBV2 and TRBJ2-3; D is ambiguous. The CDR3 is made up of 15 amino acids. Germline V gives CDR1 SNHLY, CDR2 FYNNEI. V lost 6 bases to trimming and J lost 0 bases, with 13 bases between them. The CDR3 sequence is CASSPNGVSTDTQYF. Here the CDR3 DNA reads TGTGCCAGCAGCCCTAACGGCGTCAGCACAGATACGCAGTATTTT. The whole variable domain, filled in from reference TRBV2 and TRBJ2-3, reads EPEVTQTPSHQVTQMGQEVILRCVPISNHLYFYWYRQILGQKVEFLVSFYNNEISEKSEIFDDQFSVERPDGSNFTLKIRSTKLEDSAMYFCASSPNGVSTDTQYFGPGTRLTVL.

The chain combines TRBV6-5 with TRBJ1-5; 7 bases line up with TRBD1. CDR3 length: 15 residues. The V and J ends lost 5 bases and 3 bases, in that order; junction bases with no gene match: 7. CDR1 is MNHEY, CDR2 SVGAGI, per germline. CDR3 in amino acids: CASSAGTVPNQPQHF. CDR3 nucleotides: TGTGCCAGCAGTGCCGGGACAGTCCCCAATCAGCCCCAGCATTTT.

The chain carries TRBV30 and TRBJ2-7; 7 bases are shared with TRBD1. The germline CDR1 and CDR2 sequences are GTSNPN and SVGIG (reference sequence). This CDR3 comprises 14 residues. V trimming: 3 bases; J trimming: 2 bases; junction bases outside the gene matches: 7. In DNA form, the CDR3 reads TGTGCCTGGAGGAGACAGGGTAATACCTACGAGCAGTACTTC. Translation: CAWRRQGNTYEQYF.

This chain uses TRBV11-2 with TRBJ1-6; the D gene is possibly TRBD1 (5 bases). Trimming left V 5 bases short and J 7 bases short, with 15 bases between. The CDR3 covers 15 residues. Germline V lookup: CDR1 SGHAT, CDR2 FQNNGV. DNA of the CDR3: TGTGCCAGCAGCCCACGAGGGGACCTAAATTCACCCCTCCACTTT. This codes for CASSPRGDLNSPLHF.

V usage is TRBV4-3 and J usage is TRBJ2-1, with 8 positions matching TRBD1. Per germline, CDR1 LGHNA and CDR2 YSLEER. J lost 1 base, V lost 3 bases, and 20 bases had no gene match. The CDR3 spans 21 residues. The CDR3 DNA follows: TGCGCCAGCAGCCAGTCATCCTCGATCCGGACAGGGAGTGTTTCCTACAATGAGCAGTTCTTC. Its translation is CASSQSSSIRTGSVSYNEQFF.

CDR3 protein: CASSLGGLAGGPGETQYF. CDR3 DNA: TGTGCCAGCAGTCTGGGCGGACTAGCGGGGGGGCCAGGAGAGACCCAGTACTTC. V usage is TRBV5-4 and J usage is TRBJ2-5; 15 bases align to TRBD2. The germline V gene encodes CDR1 SGHNT and CDR2 YYREEE (reference sequence). The length of the CDR3 is 18 residues. V lost 5 bases to trimming and J lost 4 bases; unmatched junction nucleotides: 12. The full variable domain, completed using reference TRBV5-4 and TRBJ2-5, is ETGVTQSPTHLIKTRGQQVTLRCSSQSGHNTVSWYQQALGQGPQFIFQYYREEENGRGNFPPRFSGLQFPNYSSELNVNALELDDSALYLCASSLGGLAGGPGETQYFGPGTRLLVL.

V is TRBV6-1 and J is TRBJ2-6; D ambiguous. The CDR3 runs to 14 residues. In germline, CDR1 is MNHNS, CDR2 SASEGT. V was shortened by 6 bases and J by 0 bases, with 6 bases between the two germline ends. DNA of the CDR3: TGTGCCAGCAGCCTACCCTCTGGGGCCAACGTCCTGACTTTC. This gives the protein CASSLPSGANVLTF.

V usage is TRBV6-1 and J usage is TRBJ2-2, with 9 nucleotides matching TRBD2. From germline, CDR1 is MNHNS and CDR2 SASEGT. J gave up 2 bases and V 3 bases, and 4 bases lay outside the gene matches. There are 16 residues in the CDR3. CDR3 nucleotide sequence: TGTGCCAGCAGTGAGATAGCGGGGGCCAACACCGGGGAGCTGTTTTTT. Amino acid sequence: CASSEIAGANTGELFF.